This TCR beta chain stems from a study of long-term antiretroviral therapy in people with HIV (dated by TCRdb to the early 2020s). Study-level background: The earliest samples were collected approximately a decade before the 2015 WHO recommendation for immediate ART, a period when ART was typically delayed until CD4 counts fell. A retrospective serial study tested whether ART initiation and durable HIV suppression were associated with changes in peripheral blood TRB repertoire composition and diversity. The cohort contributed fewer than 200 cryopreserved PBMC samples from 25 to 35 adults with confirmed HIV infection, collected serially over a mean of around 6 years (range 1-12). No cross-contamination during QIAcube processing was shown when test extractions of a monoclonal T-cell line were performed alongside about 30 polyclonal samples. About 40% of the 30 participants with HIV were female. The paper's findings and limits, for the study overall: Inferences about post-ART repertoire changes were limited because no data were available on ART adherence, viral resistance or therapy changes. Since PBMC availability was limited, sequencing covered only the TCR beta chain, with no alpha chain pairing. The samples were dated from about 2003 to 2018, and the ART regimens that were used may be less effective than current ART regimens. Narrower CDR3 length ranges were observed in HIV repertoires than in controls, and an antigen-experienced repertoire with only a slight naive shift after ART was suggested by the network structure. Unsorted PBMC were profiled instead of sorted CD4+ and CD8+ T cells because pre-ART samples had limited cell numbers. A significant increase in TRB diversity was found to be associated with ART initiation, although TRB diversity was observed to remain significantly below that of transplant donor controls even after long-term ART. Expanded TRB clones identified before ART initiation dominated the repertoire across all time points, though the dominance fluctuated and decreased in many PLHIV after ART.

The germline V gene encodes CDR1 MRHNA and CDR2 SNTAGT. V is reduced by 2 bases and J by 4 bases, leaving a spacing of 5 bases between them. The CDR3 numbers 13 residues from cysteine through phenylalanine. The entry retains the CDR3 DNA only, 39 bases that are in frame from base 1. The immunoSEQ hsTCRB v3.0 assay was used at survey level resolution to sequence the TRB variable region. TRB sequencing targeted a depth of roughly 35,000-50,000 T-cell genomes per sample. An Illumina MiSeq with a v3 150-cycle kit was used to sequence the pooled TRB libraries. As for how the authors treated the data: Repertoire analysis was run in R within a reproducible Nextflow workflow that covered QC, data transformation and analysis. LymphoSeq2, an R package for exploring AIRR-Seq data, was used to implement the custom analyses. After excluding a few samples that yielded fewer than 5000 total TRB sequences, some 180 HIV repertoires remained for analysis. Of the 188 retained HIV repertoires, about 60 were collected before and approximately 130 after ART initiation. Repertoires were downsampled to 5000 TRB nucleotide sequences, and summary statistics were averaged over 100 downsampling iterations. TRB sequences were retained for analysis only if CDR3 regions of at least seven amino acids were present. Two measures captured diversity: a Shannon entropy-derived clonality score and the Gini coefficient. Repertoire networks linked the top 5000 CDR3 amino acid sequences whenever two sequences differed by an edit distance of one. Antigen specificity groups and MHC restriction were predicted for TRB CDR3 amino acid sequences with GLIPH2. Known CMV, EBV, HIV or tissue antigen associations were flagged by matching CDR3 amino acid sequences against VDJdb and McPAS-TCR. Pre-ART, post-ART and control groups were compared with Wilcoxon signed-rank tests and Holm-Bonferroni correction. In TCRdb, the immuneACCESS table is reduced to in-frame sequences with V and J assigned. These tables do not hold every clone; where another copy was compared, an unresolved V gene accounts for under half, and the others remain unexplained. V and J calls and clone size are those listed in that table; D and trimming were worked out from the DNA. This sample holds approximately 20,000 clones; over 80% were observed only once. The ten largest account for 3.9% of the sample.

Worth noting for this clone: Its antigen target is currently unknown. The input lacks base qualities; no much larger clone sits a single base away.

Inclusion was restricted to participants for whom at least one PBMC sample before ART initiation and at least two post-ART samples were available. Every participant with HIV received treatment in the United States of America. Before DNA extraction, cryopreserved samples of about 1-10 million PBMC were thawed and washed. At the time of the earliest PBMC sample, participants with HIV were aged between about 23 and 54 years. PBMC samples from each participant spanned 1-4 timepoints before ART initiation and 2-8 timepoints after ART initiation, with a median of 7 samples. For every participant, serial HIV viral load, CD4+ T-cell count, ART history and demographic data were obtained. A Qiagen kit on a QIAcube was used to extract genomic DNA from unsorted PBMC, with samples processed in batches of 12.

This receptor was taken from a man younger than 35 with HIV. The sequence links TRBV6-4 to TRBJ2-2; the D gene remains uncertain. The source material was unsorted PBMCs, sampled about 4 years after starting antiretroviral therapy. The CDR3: CASSDKGTGELFF. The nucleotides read TGTGCCAGCAGTGACAAGGGCACCGGGGAGCTGTTTTTT.